What follows are 28 T cell receptor beta chains derived from one specimen sequenced in a study of blood T cell repertoires in COVID-19. The repertoire was sequenced with immunoSEQ multiplex PCR; TCRdb's copy has only in-frame clones and lacks some. The sample lists approximately 250,000 clones; roughly 89% were seen once. What was sequenced was PBMCs or T cells enriched from blood (not recorded which). All receptors come from a woman in her thirties who had recovered from COVID-19.

The chain carries TRBV4-1 and TRBJ1-1; D is uncertain. V was pared by 1 base and J by 5 bases, with 8 bases between. Germline V lookup: CDR1 MGHRA, CDR2 YSYEKL. The CDR3 covers 13 residues. Here the CDR3 reads CASSQGGLTEAFF. The CDR3 DNA is TGCGCCAGCAGCCAAGGAGGTCTTACTGAAGCTTTCTTT.

This clone was detected many times. The genes are TRBV11-2 and TRBJ1-6; D is unresolved. This CDR3 comprises 15 residues. CDR1 and CDR2 from the germline V gene are SGHAT and FQNNGV. The V gene lost 2 bases and the J gene lost 8 bases, with 13 bases spanning the gap. The CDR3: CASSLTIFRDSPLHF. CDR3 in DNA: TGTGCCAGCAGCTTAACCATCTTTCGGGATTCACCCCTCCACTTT.

The V and J genes are TRBV24-1 and TRBJ1-4, with 8 positions matching TRBD1. The CDR3 covers 14 residues. J lost 8 bases, V lost 6 bases, and 7 bases had no gene match. CDR1 is KGHDR and CDR2 is SFDVKD in the germline V gene. The CDR3 bases are TGTGCCACCAGTCAGGGGGCGCGTAGCGAAAAACTGTTTTTT. It translates to CATSQGARSEKLFF.

The chain links TRBV9 to TRBJ1-1; 8 bases are a match to TRBD1. The trim removed 0 bases at V and 5 bases at J, leaving 21 bases unmatched. The CDR3 contains 20 residues. Looked up from germline, CDR1 is SGDLS and CDR2 is YYNGEE. The CDR3, as DNA: TGTGCCAGCAGCGTAGTAATGGGCGGGGGTGACAGGGGACGAGGGACTGAAGCTTTCTTT. Its translation: CASSVVMGGGDRGRGTEAFF.

V usage is TRBV7-3 and J usage is TRBJ2-7; possibly TRBD1 for D (7 bases). Germline lookup yields CDR1 SGHTA and CDR2 FQGTGA. V dropped 0 bases and J dropped 5 bases, with 8 bases sitting between them. The length of the CDR3 is 13 residues. This CDR3 is CASSLTRGDEQYF. CDR3 bases: TGTGCCAGCAGCTTAACCAGGGGGGACGAGCAGTACTTC.

The CDR3 sequence is CASSQDWGLDTEAFF. Here the CDR3 DNA reads TGTGCCAGCAGCCAAGATTGGGGACTAGACACTGAAGCTTTCTTT. This rearrangement joins TRBV4-2 to TRBJ1-1; D possibly corresponds to TRBD1 (5 bases). Trimming shortened V by 0 bases and J by 3 bases, and 11 bases separated the two germline ends. CDR1 LGHNA and CDR2 YNFKEQ come from the germline V gene. This CDR3 is 15 amino acids long.

The chain recombines TRBV9 with TRBJ2-3; 9 nucleotides line up with TRBD2. Germline CDR1 SGDLS, CDR2 YYNGEE. The CDR3 extends over 17 amino acids. Trimming took 5 bases from V and 6 from J; bases not matched to a gene: 16. CDR3 in amino acids: CASSPFNTGTSKDTQYF. Here the CDR3 DNA reads TGTGCCAGCAGTCCCTTCAACACCGGGACTAGCAAGGATACGCAGTATTTT. Full variable domain (outside the CDR3, taken from reference TRBV9 and TRBJ2-3): DSGVTQTPKHLITATGQRVTLRCSPRSGDLSVYWYQQSLDQGLQFLIQYYNGEERAKGNILERFSAQQFPDLHSELNLSSLELGDSALYFCASSPFNTGTSKDTQYFGPGTRLTVL.

The chain uses TRBV19 and TRBJ1-1, with D hard to call. Germline CDR1 reads LNHDA; CDR2 reads SQIVND (reference sequence). The CDR3 sequence is 13 residues long. Trimming took off 5 bases at V and 0 bases at J, with 7 bases between the two ends. CDR3 amino acids: CASSRRVNTEAFF. The CDR3 DNA is TGTGCCAGTAGTCGGAGGGTGAACACTGAAGCTTTCTTT. The full variable domain, rest sourced from reference TRBV19 and TRBJ1-1, is DGGITQSPKYLFRKEGQNVTLSCEQNLNHDAMYWYRQDPGQGLRLIYYSQIVNDFQKGDIAEGYSVSREKKESFPLTVTSAQKNPTAFYLCASSRRVNTEAFFGQGTRLTVV.

The chain joins TRBV14 to TRBJ2-7, with D perhaps matching TRBD2 (6 bases). Germline assignment: CDR1 SGHDN and CDR2 FVKESK. The CDR3 loop spans 16 amino acids. The V and J ends lost 0 bases and 2 bases respectively, with 14 bases between them. In DNA form, the CDR3 reads TGTGCCAGCAGCCAAGATCGGCGGGACCCCCCCTACGAGCAGTACTTC. Translating gives CASSQDRRDPPYEQYF.

J is TRBJ2-1 and V is TRBV5-1, with 8 positions matching TRBD2. The CDR3 covers 16 residues. From germline, CDR1 is SGHRS and CDR2 YFSETQ. The trim removed 3 bases at V and 0 bases at J, leaving 5 bases unmatched. The CDR3 sequence: CASSWSGGSSYNEQFF. The CDR3 DNA reads TGCGCCAGCAGCTGGAGCGGGGGAAGCTCCTACAATGAGCAGTTCTTC. Full variable domain (missing parts from reference TRBV5-1 and TRBJ2-1): KAGVTQTPRYLIKTRGQQVTLSCSPISGHRSVSWYQQTPGQGLQFLFEYFSETQRNKGNFPGRFSGRQFSNSRSEMNVSTLELGDSALYLCASSWSGGSSYNEQFFGPGTRLTVL.

The chain has TRBV7-2 and TRBJ1-3; D is perhaps TRBD1 (5 bases). V was pared by 2 bases and J by 2 bases, with 10 bases between. The CDR3 runs 15 residues. Germline CDR1 reads SGHTA; CDR2 reads FQGNSA. This CDR3 is CASSLPTGAGNTIYF. As DNA, the CDR3 is TGTGCCAGCAGCTTACCTACAGGTGCTGGAAACACCATATATTTT. Combining the CDR3 with reference TRBV7-2 and TRBJ1-3 gives the whole variable domain GAGVSQSPSNKVTEKGKDVELRCDPISGHTALYWYRQSLGQGLEFLIYFQGNSAPDKSGLPSDRFSAERTGGSVSTLTIQRTQQEDSAVYLCASSLPTGAGNTIYFGEGSWLTVV.

The CDR3 protein is CASSLAPRPGGGYTF. CDR3 coding DNA: TGTGCCAGCAGCTTAGCCCCACGTCCAGGAGGTGGCTACACCTTC. The V and J genes are TRBV7-2 and TRBJ1-2; D unresolved. The germline V gene has CDR1 SGHTA and CDR2 FQGNSA. Trimming pared 0 bases from V and 7 bases from J, leaving 15 bases between. The CDR3 is 15 amino acids.

V usage is TRBV18 and J usage is TRBJ1-3, with a possible D match to TRBD1 (6 bases). Trimming removed 2 bases at V and 15 bases at J, with 11 bases between. The CDR3 spans 11 residues. Germline assignment: CDR1 KGHSH and CDR2 LQKENI. The CDR3 is CASSPETGQYF. Here the CDR3 DNA reads TGTGCCAGCTCACCAGAGACAGGTCAATATTTT.

The chain links TRBV9 to TRBJ1-1, with 7 bases matching TRBD1. CDR3 size: 15 residues. V trimming: 6 bases; J trimming: 4 bases; junction bases outside the gene matches: 12. From germline, CDR1 is SGDLS and CDR2 YYNGEE. CDR3 protein: CASTKDRVAGTEAFF. The CDR3 DNA sequence: TGTGCCAGCACCAAAGACAGGGTCGCTGGCACTGAAGCTTTCTTT.

This chain connects TRBV4-2 to TRBJ1-2, with D maybe TRBD1 (5 bases). The CDR3 is 16 amino acids. In germline, CDR1 is LGHNA, CDR2 YNFKEQ. The germline V and J ends were trimmed by 0 bases and 3 bases, with 14 bases remaining between them. CDR3 in DNA: TGTGCCAGCAGCCAAGAAATTGGGGGGAACGACTATGGCTACACCTTC. It encodes CASSQEIGGNDYGYTF.

This clone turned up a few times. In DNA, the CDR3 is TGTGCCAGCAGCGTAGATTCCTTTGGGGGAGGAGCTTTCTTT. Protein sequence: CASSVDSFGGGAFF. J is TRBJ1-1 and V is TRBV9, with D perhaps TRBD1 (5 bases). Germline V gene sequence: CDR1 SGDLS, CDR2 YYNGEE. V was cut by 0 bases and J by 10 bases, with 16 bases left in between. The CDR3 is made up of 14 amino acids. Full variable domain (missing parts from reference TRBV9 and TRBJ1-1): DSGVTQTPKHLITATGQRVTLRCSPRSGDLSVYWYQQSLDQGLQFLIQYYNGEERAKGNILERFSAQQFPDLHSELNLSSLELGDSALYFCASSVDSFGGGAFFGQGTRLTVV.

DNA of the CDR3: TGTGCCAGTAGCGGACCGGACAGGGGCAACATTCAGTACTTC. Amino acid sequence: CASSGPDRGNIQYF. V is TRBV19 and J is TRBJ2-4; TRBD1 aligns across 9 bases. The ends lost 6 bases at V and 7 bases at J; junction bases unmatched: 7. CDR1 is LNHDA, CDR2 SQIVND, per germline (reference sequence). CDR3 length: 14 amino acids.

CDR3 coding DNA: TGTGCCAGCAGCTTCGCAGAGACTGGGTTCGAGCAGTACTTC. Its protein product is CASSFAETGFEQYF. The rearrangement uses TRBV7-9 and TRBJ2-7; no firm D call. The CDR3 length is 14 residues. Germline assignment: CDR1 SEHNR and CDR2 FQNEAQ (reference sequence). The V gene lost 3 bases and the J gene lost 6 bases, with 15 bases spanning the gap.

In DNA form, the CDR3 reads TGTGCCAGCAGTCGGCTCAGGGGTAACTATGGCTACACCTTC. This sequence encodes CASSRLRGNYGYTF. V and J are TRBV2 and TRBJ1-2; maybe TRBD1 (6 bases). The CDR3 is 14 amino acids. Deletions cut 5 bases from V and 1 base from J, with 11 bases between. Looked up from germline, CDR1 is SNHLY and CDR2 is FYNNEI.

This clone was detected once. The V and J genes are TRBV6-5 and TRBJ1-2, with TRBD1 matching over 7 bases. Germline assignment: CDR1 MNHEY and CDR2 SVGAGI. V lost 4 bases to trimming and J lost 0 bases; unmatched junction nucleotides: 5. This CDR3 is built from 15 residues. The CDR3 loop reads CASSWDRRSNYGYTF. CDR3 bases: TGTGCCAGCAGTTGGGACAGACGATCTAACTATGGCTACACCTTC.

Only one count was recorded for this clone. The chain is built from TRBV28 and TRBJ2-1, with 7 nucleotides matching TRBD2. CDR3 length equals 15 residues. Germline V gene lookup returns CDR1 MDHEN and CDR2 SYDVKM. Unmatched junction bases numbered 3, after V lost 2 bases and J lost 2 bases. The CDR3 sequence is CASSLAGVAYNEQFF. CDR3 nucleotides: TGTGCCAGCAGTTTAGCGGGAGTCGCCTACAATGAGCAGTTCTTC.

The rearrangement joins TRBV7-9 to TRBJ1-5; D is possibly TRBD1 (5 bases). This CDR3 contains 12 residues. The germline CDR1 and CDR2 sequences are SEHNR and FQNEAQ (reference sequence). With 2 bases removed from V and 7 bases from J, the gap between germline ends came to 6 bases. CDR3 region: CASSLQGQPQHF. CDR3 DNA sequence: TGTGCCAGCAGCTTACAGGGCCAGCCCCAGCATTTT.

The chain uses TRBV19 and TRBJ2-6; 7 bases are shared with TRBD1. Germline loops: CDR1 LNHDA, CDR2 SQIVND (reference sequence). V gave up 5 bases and J gave up 2 bases; unmatched junction bases: 9. The CDR3 has 17 amino acids. The chain's CDR3 is CASSEQARGPGANVLTF. CDR3 in DNA: TGTGCCAGTAGTGAACAGGCGAGGGGGCCTGGGGCCAACGTCCTGACTTTC.

The genes are TRBV29-1 and TRBJ1-1, with TRBD1 identical over 7 bases. CDR3 length equals 16 residues. The V and J ends lost 6 bases and 2 bases, in that order; junction bases with no gene match: 15. The germline V gene encodes CDR1 SQVTM and CDR2 ANQGSEA. The DNA of the CDR3 is TGCAGCGTCCAAGGCCGTTATAGGGACAGCAACACTGAAGCTTTCTTT. Its protein product is CSVQGRYRDSNTEAFF.

CDR3 loop: CSGSQGQGRTEAFF. The CDR3 bases are TGCAGCGGGAGTCAGGGACAGGGACGGACTGAAGCTTTCTTT. V gene TRBV29-1 combines with J gene TRBJ1-1; 9 bases are a match to TRBD1. The CDR3 totals 14 residues. The ends lost 7 bases at V and 5 bases at J; junction bases unmatched: 11. Per the germline V gene, CDR1 is SQVTM and CDR2 is ANQGSEA.

This chain connects TRBV21-1 to TRBJ2-5; the tabulated D call, TRBD1, remains unverified against the DNA. TRBV21-1 is designated a pseudogene. The CDR3 is made up of 14 amino acids. As DNA, the CDR3 is TGTGCCAGCAAAGGACAGGGAGGTCAAGAGACCCAGTACTTC. It yields the protein CASKGQGGQETQYF.

The chain is built from TRBV25-1 and TRBJ2-1, with D maybe TRBD2 (6 bases). Germline V lookup: CDR1 MGHDK, CDR2 SYGVNS. The germline V and J ends were trimmed by 1 base and 9 bases, with 10 bases remaining between them. This CDR3 is built from 13 residues. DNA for the CDR3: TGTGCCAGCAGTGAATTGGGGGGTTTTGAGCAGTTCTTC. It is translated as CASSELGGFEQFF. Using reference TRBV25-1 and TRBJ2-1 for the parts outside the CDR3, the full variable domain is EADIYQTPRYLVIGTGKKITLECSQTMGHDKMYWYQQDPGMELHLIHYSYGVNSTEKGDLSSESTVSRIRTEHFPLTLESARPSHTSQYLCASSELGGFEQFFGPGTRLTVL.

The rearrangement uses TRBV29-1 and TRBJ1-2; no clear D. Trimming stripped 4 bases from V and 0 bases from J, with 9 bases between. The CDR3 is made up of 13 amino acids. Germline loops: CDR1 SQVTM, CDR2 ANQGSEA. Here the CDR3 reads CSVARNPNYGYTF. The CDR3 DNA follows: TGCAGCGTTGCCAGGAATCCTAACTATGGCTACACCTTC.